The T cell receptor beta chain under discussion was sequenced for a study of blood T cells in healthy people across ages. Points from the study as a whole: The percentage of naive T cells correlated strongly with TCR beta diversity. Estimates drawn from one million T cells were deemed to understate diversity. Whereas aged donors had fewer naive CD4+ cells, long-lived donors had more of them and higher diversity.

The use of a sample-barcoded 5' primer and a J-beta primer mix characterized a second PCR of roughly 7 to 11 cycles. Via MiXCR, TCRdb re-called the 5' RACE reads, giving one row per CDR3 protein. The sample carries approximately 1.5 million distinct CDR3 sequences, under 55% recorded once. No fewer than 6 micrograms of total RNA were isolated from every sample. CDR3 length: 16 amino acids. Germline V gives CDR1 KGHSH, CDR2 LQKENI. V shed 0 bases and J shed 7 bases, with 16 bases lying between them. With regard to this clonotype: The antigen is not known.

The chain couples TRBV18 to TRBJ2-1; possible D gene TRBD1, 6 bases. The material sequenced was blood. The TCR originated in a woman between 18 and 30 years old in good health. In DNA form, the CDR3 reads TGTGCCAGCTCACCACCAATCGGGACACGAGGGAATGAGCAGTTCTTC. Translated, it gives CASSPPIGTRGNEQFF.